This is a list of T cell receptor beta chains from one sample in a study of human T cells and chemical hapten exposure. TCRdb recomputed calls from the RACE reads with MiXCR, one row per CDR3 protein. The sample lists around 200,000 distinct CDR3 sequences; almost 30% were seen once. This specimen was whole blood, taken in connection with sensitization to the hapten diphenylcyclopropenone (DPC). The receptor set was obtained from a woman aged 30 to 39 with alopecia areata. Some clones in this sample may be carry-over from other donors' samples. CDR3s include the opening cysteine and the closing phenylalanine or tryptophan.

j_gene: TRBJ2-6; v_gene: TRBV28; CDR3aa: CASRVGGSGANVLTF
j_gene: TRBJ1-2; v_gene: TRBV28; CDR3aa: CANSRTSRNGYTF
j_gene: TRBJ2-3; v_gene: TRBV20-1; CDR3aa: CSEPSDTDTQYF
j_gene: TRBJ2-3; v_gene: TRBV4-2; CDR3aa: CASSQAPRGGRLSTDTQYF
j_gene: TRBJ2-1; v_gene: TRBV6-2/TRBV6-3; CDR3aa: CASSYLSPTSRVGTNEQFF
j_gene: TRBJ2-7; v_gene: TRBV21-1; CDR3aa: CASSMRTVGEQYF
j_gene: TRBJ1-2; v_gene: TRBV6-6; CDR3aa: CASSLGQSLNYGYTF
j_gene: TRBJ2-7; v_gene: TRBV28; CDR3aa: CASRPPIKYEQYF
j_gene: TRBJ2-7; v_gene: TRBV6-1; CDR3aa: CASLPGTGGPFELYEQYF
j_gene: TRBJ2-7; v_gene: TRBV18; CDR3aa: CASSLRPGGAERHEQYF
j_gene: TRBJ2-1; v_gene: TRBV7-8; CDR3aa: CASSFSFAPGRSWYNEQFF
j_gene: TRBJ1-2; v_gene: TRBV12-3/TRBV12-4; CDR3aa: CASSPRHPNGYTF
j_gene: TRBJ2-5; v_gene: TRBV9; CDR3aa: CASSAGTYQETQYF
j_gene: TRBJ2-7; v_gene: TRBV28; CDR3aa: CASSPETGENLYEQYF
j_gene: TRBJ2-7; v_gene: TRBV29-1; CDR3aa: CSVRGQLFSYEQYF
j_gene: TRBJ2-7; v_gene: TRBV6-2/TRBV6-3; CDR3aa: CASEDRVNEQYF